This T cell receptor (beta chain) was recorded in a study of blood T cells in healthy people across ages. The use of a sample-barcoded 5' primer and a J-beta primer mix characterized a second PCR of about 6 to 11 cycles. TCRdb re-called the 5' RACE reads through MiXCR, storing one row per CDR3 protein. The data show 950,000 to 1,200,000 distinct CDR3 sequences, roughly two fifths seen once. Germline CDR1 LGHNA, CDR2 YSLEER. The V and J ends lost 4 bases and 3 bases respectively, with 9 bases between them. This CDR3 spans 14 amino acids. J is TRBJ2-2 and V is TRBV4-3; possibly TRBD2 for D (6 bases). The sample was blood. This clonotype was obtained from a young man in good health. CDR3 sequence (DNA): TGCGCCAGCAGCCGGGGACTCGACACCGGGGAGCTGTTTTTT. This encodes CASSRGLDTGELFF.